These 16 T cell receptor beta chains were all obtained from the same sample, sequenced in a study of blood T cells in healthy people across ages. Using a J-beta primer mix together with a sample-barcoded 5' primer, a second PCR was run for roughly 7 to 11 cycles. TCRdb reanalysed the 5' RACE reads using MiXCR and keeps one entry per CDR3 protein. The sample carries over 600,000 distinct CDR3 sequences, more than 20% recorded once. The specimen sequenced was blood. These receptors all come from a man in his 70s in good health.

This clonotype was seen repeatedly, ten times or more. Compared with germline, one end of the junction differs, possibly owing to a read error. The gene calls are TRBV20-1 and TRBJ1-3, with D unclear. The germline gives CDR1 DFQATT, CDR2 SNEGSKA (reference sequence). CDR3 size: 15 residues. In DNA, the CDR3 is TGCAGTGCTAGAGATTCCGGTAGACCTGGAAACACAATATATTTT. It yields the protein CSARDSGRPGNTIYF.

The chain recombines TRBV18 with TRBJ2-5; possibly TRBD2 for D (6 bases). Germline V CDR1 and CDR2: KGHSH, LQKENI. This CDR3 comprises 14 residues. V dropped 0 bases and J dropped 9 bases, with 14 bases sitting between them. CDR3 sequence (DNA): TGTGCCAGCTCACCACCCGGGCGAGGGGAGGCCCAGTACTTC. Residues: CASSPPGRGEAQYF.

The V call is TRBV29-1, the J call TRBJ2-3, with a possible D match to TRBD2 (7 bases). From germline, CDR1 is SQVTM and CDR2 ANQGSEA. Trimming took off 3 bases at V and 9 bases at J, with 13 bases between the two ends. The CDR3 runs 12 residues. The CDR3 spells CSVDEGGDTQYF. The CDR3 bases are TGCAGCGTTGATGAGGGGGGGGACACGCAGTATTTT.

Note on this clonotype: With a much larger clone just one base away, this may be a read error. The chain links TRBV2 to TRBJ1-4; the D gene is possibly TRBD1 (5 bases). This CDR3 spans 14 amino acids. Germline-derived CDR1 and CDR2 are SNHLY and FYNNEI. V shed 4 bases and J shed 9 bases, with 15 bases lying between them. The CDR3 spells CASSVWQGGKKLFF. CDR3 sequence (DNA): TGTGCCAGCAGTGTTTGGCAGGGAGGTAAAAAACTGTTTTTT.

This clonotype was found many times. V is TRBV7-2 and J is TRBJ2-1, with D perhaps TRBD1 (5 bases). This CDR3 is built from 14 residues. V was clipped by 4 bases and J by 7 bases, with 14 bases between them. Looked up from germline, CDR1 is SGHTA and CDR2 is FQGNSA. The CDR3 protein is CASSSPGNLNEQFF. The CDR3, as DNA: TGTGCCAGCAGCTCCCCAGGGAACTTGAATGAGCAGTTCTTC.

The gene calls are TRBV5-1 and TRBJ2-2, with D possibly matching TRBD1 (6 bases). Germline V lookup: CDR1 SGHRS, CDR2 YFSETQ. The ends were cut back, 0 bases at V and 1 base at J, with 10 bases in the middle. There are 16 residues in the CDR3. DNA for the CDR3: TGCGCCAGCAGCTTGGGGGGACAACAGAACACCGGGGAGCTGTTTTTT. Translating gives CASSLGGQQNTGELFF.

This clonotype appeared a few times. The chain is built from TRBV6-6 and TRBJ1-1, with no clear D. Looked up from germline, CDR1 is MNHNY and CDR2 is SVGAGI (reference sequence). V was shortened by 5 bases and J by 5 bases, with 9 bases between the two germline ends. The CDR3 length is 12 residues. This CDR3 is CASSKGRTEAFF. The CDR3 bases are TGTGCCAGCAGTAAAGGGAGGACTGAAGCTTTCTTT.

This clonotype was recorded a few times. The rearrangement uses TRBV4-3 and TRBJ2-7; TRBD2 matches at 12 bases. In germline, CDR1 is LGHNA, CDR2 YSLEER. Losses at the gene ends were 0 bases for V and 6 bases for J; bases not matched to a gene: 12. This CDR3 has 18 residues. CDR3 coding DNA: TGCGCCAGCAGCCAAGATGTTTGGCTAGCGGGAGGGGCTGGCGAGCAGTACTTC. Its protein is CASSQDVWLAGGAGEQYF.

The chain recombines TRBV20-1 with TRBJ2-3; no definite D call. The CDR3 consists of 16 residues. In germline, CDR1 is DFQATT, CDR2 SNEGSKA (reference sequence). Trimming stripped 0 bases from V and 3 bases from J, with 16 bases between. The CDR3 here is CSARDHFRQVTDTQYF. CDR3 nucleotide sequence: TGCAGTGCTAGAGACCACTTCCGGCAAGTGACAGATACGCAGTATTTT.

This clonotype showed up just a few times. The gene calls are TRBV20-1 and TRBJ2-7; D uncertain. The CDR3 totals 13 residues. Trimming took off 4 bases at V and 2 bases at J, with 12 bases between the two ends. Germline V lookup: CDR1 DFQATT, CDR2 SNEGSKA (reference sequence). The CDR3 DNA sequence: TGCAGTGCTAATGGACGGGCGCCCTACGAGCAGTACTTC. Encoded protein: CSANGRAPYEQYF.

The chain's CDR3 is CAISATSGVQETQYF. The CDR3 coding sequence is TGTGCCATCAGTGCAACTAGCGGAGTCCAAGAGACCCAGTACTTC. This chain uses TRBV10-3 with TRBJ2-1, with TRBD2 identical over 8 bases. Judging by the DNA end, TRBJ2-5 fits better; the J call may be wrong. CDR1 is ENHRY, CDR2 SYGVKD, per germline. The CDR3 totals 15 residues.

The V call is TRBV20-1, the J call TRBJ2-2; D may be TRBD2 (6 bases). The CDR3 totals 14 residues. Trimming left V 4 bases short and J 4 bases short, with 13 bases between. CDR1 and CDR2 from the germline V gene are DFQATT and SNEGSKA (reference sequence). As DNA, the CDR3 is TGCAGTGCTACCCTTGGGCGGGGCACCGGGGAGCTGTTTTTT. It encodes CSATLGRGTGELFF.

CDR3 residues: CASSSILHRVSYEQYF. The CDR3 DNA reads TGTGCCAGCAGCTCAATTCTACATAGGGTCTCCTACGAGCAGTACTTC. The V gene is TRBV7-2, the J gene TRBJ2-5; D call uncertain. The J call is doubtful: the DNA matches TRBJ2-7 better. The CDR3 covers 16 residues. CDR1 and CDR2 (germline): SGHTA, FQGNSA.

This clonotype turned up a few times. The chain couples TRBV30 to TRBJ1-2; TRBD1 is a possible D gene (5 bases). This CDR3 is built from 17 residues. V was pared by 2 bases and J by 4 bases, with 23 bases between. The germline CDR1 and CDR2 sequences are GTSNPN and SVGIG (reference sequence). The CDR3 here is CAWSTPPRTYWTYGYTF. For the CDR3, the DNA is TGTGCCTGGAGTACTCCGCCCCGGACATACTGGACCTATGGCTACACCTTC.

This clonotype has only a few counts. The chain recombines TRBV12-3 or TRBV12-4 with TRBJ2-5; D unresolved. CDR3 length equals 14 residues. V dropped 6 bases and J dropped 7 bases, with 18 bases sitting between them. In DNA form, the CDR3 reads TGTGCCAGCAGCTTAAGTCAGGTGGGAACGACCCAGTACTTC. Translation: CASSLSQVGTTQYF.

This clonotype was seen more than once but under ten times. V and J are TRBV3-1 and TRBJ2-5; TRBD2 agrees at 8 bases. The J segment lost 2 bases and the V segment lost 4 bases, leaving 12 bases of the junction unmatched. The CDR3 runs to 17 residues. CDR1 and CDR2 from the germline V gene are LGHDT and YNNKEL (reference sequence). The CDR3 nucleotides are TGTGCCAGCAGCCGCACAGGTGGCACTAGCGGACAAGAGACCCAGTACTTC. Residues: CASSRTGGTSGQETQYF.